This T cell receptor (beta chain) was captured by sequencing in a study of T cells in Graves' hyperthyroidism and ophthalmopathy. The patients, who ranged from 18 to 65 in age, presented with newly diagnosed hyperthyroidism lasting under 2 months. Blood was sampled at initial diagnosis of hyperthyroidism, prior to onset of any ophthalmopathy symptoms. PBMCs came from roughly 10 ml fresh peripheral blood. The table lists this clonotype with many counts. Its antigen is as yet unknown. TCR beta CDR3 sequences were amplified from RNA transcripts. First-round RT-PCR with HTBI primers amplified the TCR CDR3 region. A single record per CDR3 protein comes from TCRdb applying MiXCR to the multiplex PCR reads. The data contain roughly 250,000 distinct CDR3 sequences, about 14% of them singletons. Study-wide results and caveats: Using 13 V-J features, a model discriminated ophthalmopathy from stable hyperthyroidism.

The length of the CDR3 is 14 residues. The V end lost 7 bases, the J end lost 1 base, and 13 bases lay between the germline ends. Germline CDR1 and CDR2: SGHAT and FQNNGV. This receptor was identified in a middle-aged woman with Graves' hyperthyroidism that later progressed to Graves' ophthalmopathy. V is TRBV11-2 and J is TRBJ2-5; a possible D gene is TRBD2 (6 bases). Sequencing was performed on blood. The CDR3 DNA sequence: TGTGCCAGCACCTCATCCGGGAGCCAAGAGACCCAGTACTTC. It specifies CASTSSGSQETQYF.